This record looks at one T cell receptor (beta chain) sequence and its context. CDR1 LNHDA and CDR2 SQIVND come from the germline V gene (reference sequence). The length of the CDR3 is 10 residues. V lost 9 bases to trimming and J lost 5 bases, with 7 bases between them. These data originate in a study of blood T cell repertoires in COVID-19. About the study: From T cells, B-cell-depleted T cells, or PBMCs came the material, which was cDNA or gDNA.

Produced via immunoSEQ multiplex PCR; TCRdb's table is partial and in-frame only. The data contain fewer than 200,000 clones, 88% of them singletons. Participants, 18 to 89 years old, spanned around 26 US areas. Recovery among Cohort 3 donors was established by two negative PCRs, clearance, or symptom resolution. V gene TRBV19 combines with J gene TRBJ1-2; a possible D gene is TRBD1 (5 bases). Sequenced material: PBMCs or T cells enriched from blood (not recorded which). The TCR was taken from a woman aged 18-30 years who had recovered from COVID-19. This CDR3 is CARGGYGYTF. The CDR3 DNA reads as TGTGCCAGGGGGGGTTATGGCTACACCTTC. Combining the CDR3 with reference TRBV19 and TRBJ1-2 gives the whole variable domain DGGITQSPKYLFRKEGQNVTLSCEQNLNHDAMYWYRQDPGQGLRLIYYSQIVNDFQKGDIAEGYSVSREKKESFPLTVTSAQKNPTAFYLCARGGYGYTFGSGTRLTVV.